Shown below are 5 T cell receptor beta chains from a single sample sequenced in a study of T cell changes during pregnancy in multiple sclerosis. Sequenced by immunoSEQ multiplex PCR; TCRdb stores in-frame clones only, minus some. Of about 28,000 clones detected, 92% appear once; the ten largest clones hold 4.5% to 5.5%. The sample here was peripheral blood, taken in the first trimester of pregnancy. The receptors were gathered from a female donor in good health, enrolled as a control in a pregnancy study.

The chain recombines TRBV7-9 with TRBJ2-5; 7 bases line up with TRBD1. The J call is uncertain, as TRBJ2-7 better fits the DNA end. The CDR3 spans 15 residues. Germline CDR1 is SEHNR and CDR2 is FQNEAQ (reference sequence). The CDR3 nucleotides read TGTGCCAGCAGCCGCCCCTCAGGGGGCTCCTACGAGCAGTACTTC. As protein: CASSRPSGGSYEQYF.

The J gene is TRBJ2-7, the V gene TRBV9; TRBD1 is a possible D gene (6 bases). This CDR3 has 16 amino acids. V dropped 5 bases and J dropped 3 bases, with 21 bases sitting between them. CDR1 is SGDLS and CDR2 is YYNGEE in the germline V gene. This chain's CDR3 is CASSPISGRGFYEQYF. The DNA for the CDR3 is TGTGCCAGCAGTCCTATTAGTGGCAGGGGTTTCTACGAGCAGTACTTC.

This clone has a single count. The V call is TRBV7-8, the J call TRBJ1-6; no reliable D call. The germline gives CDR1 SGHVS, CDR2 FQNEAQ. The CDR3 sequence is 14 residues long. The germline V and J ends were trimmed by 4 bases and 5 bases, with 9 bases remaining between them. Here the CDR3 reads CASSSGTDNSPLHF. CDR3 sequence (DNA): TGTGCCAGCAGCTCTGGCACAGATAATTCACCCCTCCACTTT.

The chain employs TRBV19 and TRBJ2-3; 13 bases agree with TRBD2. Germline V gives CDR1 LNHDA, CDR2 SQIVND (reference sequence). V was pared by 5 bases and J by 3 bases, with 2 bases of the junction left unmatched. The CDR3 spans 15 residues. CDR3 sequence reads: CASSLLAGGTDTQYF. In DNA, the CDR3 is TGTGCCAGTAGTTTACTAGCGGGAGGGACAGATACGCAGTATTTT.

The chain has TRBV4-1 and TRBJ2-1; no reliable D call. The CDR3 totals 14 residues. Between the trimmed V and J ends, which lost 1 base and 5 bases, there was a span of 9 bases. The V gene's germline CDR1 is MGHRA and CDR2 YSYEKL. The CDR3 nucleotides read TGCGCCAGCAGCCAAGTATTGCCTAACAATGAGCAGTTCTTC. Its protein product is CASSQVLPNNEQFF.